A single sample is the source of the 2 T cell receptor beta chains below, sequenced in a study of blood T cells in healthy people across ages. Combining a sample-barcoded 5' primer with a J-beta primer mix, a second PCR ran for roughly 6 to 11 cycles. TCRdb fed the 5' RACE reads into MiXCR, producing one record per CDR3 protein. This table has around 790,000 distinct CDR3 sequences, about 42% appearing once. Source material: blood. Receptor source: a man aged 60 to 69 in good health.

The CDR3 coding sequence is TGTGCCAGCAGCCAATCCCCGAGACGGCGAGCCGACGAGCAGTACTTC. This codes for CASSQSPRRRADEQYF. The chain employs TRBV3-1 and TRBJ2-7, with D hard to call. Trimming removed 2 bases from V and 5 bases from J, with 19 bases in between. The CDR3 is 16 amino acids. The germline V gene has CDR1 LGHDT and CDR2 YNNKEL (reference sequence).

The chain combines TRBV4-3 with TRBJ2-3; D might be TRBD1 or TRBD2, each matching 5 bases. This CDR3 comprises 16 residues. The germline CDR1 and CDR2 sequences are LGHNA and YSLEER. V lost 0 bases, J lost 2 bases, and 12 bases lay in between. The DNA for the CDR3 is TGCGCCAGCAGCCAAGATAGAGGGACCCACACAGATACGCAGTATTTT. Residues: CASSQDRGTHTDTQYF.